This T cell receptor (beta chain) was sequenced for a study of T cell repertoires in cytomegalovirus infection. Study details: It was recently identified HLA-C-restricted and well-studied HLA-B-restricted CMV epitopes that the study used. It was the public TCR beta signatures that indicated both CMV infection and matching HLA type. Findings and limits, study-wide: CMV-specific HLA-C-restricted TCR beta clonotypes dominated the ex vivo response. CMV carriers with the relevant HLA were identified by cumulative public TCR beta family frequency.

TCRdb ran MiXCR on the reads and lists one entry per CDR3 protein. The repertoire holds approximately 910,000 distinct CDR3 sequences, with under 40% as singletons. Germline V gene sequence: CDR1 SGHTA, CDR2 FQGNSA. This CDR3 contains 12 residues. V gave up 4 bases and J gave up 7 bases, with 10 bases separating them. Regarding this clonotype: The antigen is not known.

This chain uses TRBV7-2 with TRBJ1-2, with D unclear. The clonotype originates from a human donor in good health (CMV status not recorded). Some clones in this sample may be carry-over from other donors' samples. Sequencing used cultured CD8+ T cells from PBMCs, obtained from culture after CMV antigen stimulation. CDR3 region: CASSSGSRGYTF. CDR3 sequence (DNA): TGTGCCAGCAGCTCGGGGTCGCGTGGCTACACCTTC.